The TCR beta chain described here comes from a study of post-analysis software for immune sequencing data (dated by TCRdb to the mid-2010s). Study-wide context: The recorded disease courses included relapsing-remitting, secondary progressive and progressive-relapsing multiple sclerosis, and some patients had no subtype annotation. Patient repertoires were compared against some twelve previously published healthy control repertoires from donors aged about 6 to 26 years. A subset of samples was prepared in parallel using single-end sample barcoding, then pooled and co-amplified after Illumina adapter ligation. The paper as a whole reports these results and caveats: The control group was slightly older than the multiple sclerosis patient group. Normalized Chao1 diversity was significantly lower in multiple sclerosis patients than controls, suggesting substantial peripheral T-cell clonal expansion. Four or five TRBV segments, including TRBV5-6, TRBV5-1 and TRBV20-1, were significantly more frequent in patients than controls. Direct clustering with F measure showed strong co-clustering of samples prepared in the same batch, prompting a batch-effect correction.

This clonotype has more than one count but fewer than ten. This clone's antigen is unknown. Per-base quality was not reported, and no clone a single base away is much larger than it. V gives up 5 bases and J gives up 8 bases, and the segment between their germline ends measures 12 bases. The CDR1 and CDR2 encoded by the germline V gene (reference sequence) are MNHNY and SVGAGI. The CDR3 covers 12 residues, taking in both the cysteine and the phenylalanine. Left in the record is the CDR3 DNA by itself, 36 bases read in frame from the first base. Library preparation used PCR. For sequencing, an Illumina HiSeq 2500 was employed. To reduce PCR and sequencing biases, unique molecular identifiers were built into the TCR beta cDNA libraries. Per 1 to 10 million input T cells, approximately 500,000 cDNA molecules were obtained, such that each molecule approximated one T cell. The patient libraries were prepared and sequenced using the same protocol as the earlier healthy control dataset. Within a given batch, samples were prepared together, multiplexed and sequenced on the same HiSeq lane. The source study handled its data this way. MIGEC was used to process the raw barcoded reads, and molecular identifier groups with only a single read were discarded before consensus assembly and CDR3 extraction. VDJtools was used for post-analysis of the clonotype tables, with diversity normalized by down-sampling every dataset to the smallest sample size. In repertoire overlap clustering, CDR3 amino acid sequences, but not nucleotide sequences, were matched to correct batch-related cross-sample contamination. The public reads were run again by TCRdb, first through fastp at Q25 and then through MiXCR, and only productive beta chains were kept. CDR3 protein sequences are deduplicated, and each keeps its most common genes and DNA. The V and J calls here are based on TCRdb, not the publication. This sample lists fewer than 850,000 distinct CDR3 sequences; roughly 27% were detected once. The top ten clonotypes cover 0.5% to 0.6% of the sample.

To demonstrate the VDJtools post-analysis software, the study profiled TCR beta repertoires from the peripheral blood of under 15 young patients with multiple sclerosis. Multiple sclerosis patients were children and adolescents aged 6 to 15 years. The receptor was isolated from a girl between 5 and 17 years old with multiple sclerosis. The sample taken for sequencing was blood. The chain uses TRBV6-6 and TRBJ1-2; tentative D gene TRBD1, with 5 bases matching. The CDR3 has the sequence CASSPGTEGYTF. The nucleotide sequence reads as follows: TGTGCCAGCAGTCCCGGGACGGAGGGCTACACCTTC.